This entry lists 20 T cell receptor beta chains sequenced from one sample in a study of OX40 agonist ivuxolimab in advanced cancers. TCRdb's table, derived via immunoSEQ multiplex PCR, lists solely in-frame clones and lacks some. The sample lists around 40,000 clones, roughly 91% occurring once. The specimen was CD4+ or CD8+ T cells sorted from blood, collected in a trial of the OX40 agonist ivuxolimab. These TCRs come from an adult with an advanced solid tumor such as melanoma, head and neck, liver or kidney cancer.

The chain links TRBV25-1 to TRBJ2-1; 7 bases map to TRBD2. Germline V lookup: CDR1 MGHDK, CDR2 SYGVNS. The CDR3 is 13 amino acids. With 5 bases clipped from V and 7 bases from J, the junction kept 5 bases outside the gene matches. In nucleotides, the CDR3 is TGTGCCAGCAGTTTCGGGACTAAAAATGAGCAGTTCTTC. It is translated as CASSFGTKNEQFF.

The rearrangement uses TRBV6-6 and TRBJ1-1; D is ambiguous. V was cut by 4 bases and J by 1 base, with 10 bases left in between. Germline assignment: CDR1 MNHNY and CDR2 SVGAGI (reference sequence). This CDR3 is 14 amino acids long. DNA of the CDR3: TGTGCCAGCAGTTCCCCTTTCGGGAACACTGAAGCTTTCTTT. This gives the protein CASSSPFGNTEAFF.

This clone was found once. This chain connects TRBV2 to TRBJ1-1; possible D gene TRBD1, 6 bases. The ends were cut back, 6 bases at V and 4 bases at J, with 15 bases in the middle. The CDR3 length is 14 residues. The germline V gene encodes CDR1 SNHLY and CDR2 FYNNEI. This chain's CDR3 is CASRGAERPTEAFF. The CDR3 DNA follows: TGTGCCAGCAGGGGGGCCGAGAGACCCACTGAAGCTTTCTTT.

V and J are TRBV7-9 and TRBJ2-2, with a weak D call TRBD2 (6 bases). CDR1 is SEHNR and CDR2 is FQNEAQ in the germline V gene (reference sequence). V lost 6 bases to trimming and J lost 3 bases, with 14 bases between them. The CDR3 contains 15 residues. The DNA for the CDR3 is TGTGCCAGCAGGGGTTGGTCGGGAGACACCGGGGAGCTGTTTTTT. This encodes CASRGWSGDTGELFF.

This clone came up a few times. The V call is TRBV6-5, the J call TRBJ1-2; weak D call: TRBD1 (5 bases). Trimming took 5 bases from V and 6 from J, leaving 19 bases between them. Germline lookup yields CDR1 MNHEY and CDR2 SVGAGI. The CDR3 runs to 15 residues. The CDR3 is CASSPRAGRDDGYTF. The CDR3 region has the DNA TGTGCCAGCAGTCCCCGGGCAGGGAGGGACGATGGCTACACCTTC.

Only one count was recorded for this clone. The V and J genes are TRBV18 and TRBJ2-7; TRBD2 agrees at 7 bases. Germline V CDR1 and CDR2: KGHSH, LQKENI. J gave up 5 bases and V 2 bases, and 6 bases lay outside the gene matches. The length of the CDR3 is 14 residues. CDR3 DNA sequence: TGTGCCAGCTCACCAGGGACCCGGGGGGACGAGCAGTACTTC. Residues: CASSPGTRGDEQYF.

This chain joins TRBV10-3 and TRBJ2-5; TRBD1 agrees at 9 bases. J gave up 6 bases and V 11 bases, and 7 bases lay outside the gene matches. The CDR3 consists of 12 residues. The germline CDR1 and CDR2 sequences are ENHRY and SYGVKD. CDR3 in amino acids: CAVQGAPQTQYF. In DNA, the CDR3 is TGTGCCGTACAGGGGGCCCCCCAGACCCAGTACTTC.

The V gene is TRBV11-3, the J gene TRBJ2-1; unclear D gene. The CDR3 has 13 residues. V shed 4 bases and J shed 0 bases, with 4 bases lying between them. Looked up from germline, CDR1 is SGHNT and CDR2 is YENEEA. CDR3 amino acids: CASSSPSYNEQFF. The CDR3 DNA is TGTGCCAGCAGCTCCCCCTCCTACAATGAGCAGTTCTTC.

In nucleotides, the CDR3 is TGTGCCAGCAGGGACTATGGCTACACCTTC. Translating it yields CASRDYGYTF. The chain joins TRBV6-6 to TRBJ1-2; unclear D gene. The CDR3 loop spans 10 amino acids. The V end was cut by 6 bases, the J end by 3 bases, with 2 bases between. Germline V gives CDR1 MNHNY, CDR2 SVGAGI (reference sequence).

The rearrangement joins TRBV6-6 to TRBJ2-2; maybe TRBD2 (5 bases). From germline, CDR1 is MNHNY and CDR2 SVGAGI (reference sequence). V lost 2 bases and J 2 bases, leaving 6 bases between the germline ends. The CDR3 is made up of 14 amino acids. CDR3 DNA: TGTGCCAGCAGTTACGGAGGTAACACCGGGGAGCTGTTTTTT. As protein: CASSYGGNTGELFF.

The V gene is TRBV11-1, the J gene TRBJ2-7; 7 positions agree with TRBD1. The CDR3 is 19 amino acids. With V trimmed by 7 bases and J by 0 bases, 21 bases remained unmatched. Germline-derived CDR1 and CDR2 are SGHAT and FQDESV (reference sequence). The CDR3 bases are TGTGCCAGCACCCGGAGGTTTCCCCAGACAGGGCCAAGCTCCTACGAGCAGTACTTC. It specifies CASTRRFPQTGPSSYEQYF.

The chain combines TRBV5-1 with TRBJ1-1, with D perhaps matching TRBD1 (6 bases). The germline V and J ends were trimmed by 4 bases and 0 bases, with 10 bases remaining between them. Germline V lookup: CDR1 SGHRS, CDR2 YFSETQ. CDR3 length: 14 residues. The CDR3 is CASSDRNMNTEAFF. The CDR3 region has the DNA TGCGCCAGCAGCGACAGGAACATGAACACTGAAGCTTTCTTT.

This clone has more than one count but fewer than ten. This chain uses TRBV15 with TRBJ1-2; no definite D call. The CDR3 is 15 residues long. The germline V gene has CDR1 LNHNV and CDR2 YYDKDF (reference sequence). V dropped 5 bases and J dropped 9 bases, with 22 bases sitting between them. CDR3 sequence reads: CATSPRREVSRSYTF. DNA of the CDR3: TGTGCCACCAGCCCCCGTCGGGAGGTATCACGGAGCTACACCTTC.

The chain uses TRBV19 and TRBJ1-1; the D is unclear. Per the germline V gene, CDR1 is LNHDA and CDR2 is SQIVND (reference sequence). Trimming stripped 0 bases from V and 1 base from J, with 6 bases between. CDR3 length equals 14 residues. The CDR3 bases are TGTGCCAGTAGTATAGATCTAAGGAACACTGAAGCTTTCTTT. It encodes CASSIDLRNTEAFF.

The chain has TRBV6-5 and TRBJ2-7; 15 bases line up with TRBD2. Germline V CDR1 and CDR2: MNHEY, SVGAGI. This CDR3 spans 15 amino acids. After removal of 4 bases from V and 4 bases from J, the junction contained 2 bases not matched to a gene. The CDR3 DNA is TGTGCCAGCAGTTCGGGACTAGCGGGGGGATACGAGCAGTACTTC. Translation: CASSSGLAGGYEQYF.

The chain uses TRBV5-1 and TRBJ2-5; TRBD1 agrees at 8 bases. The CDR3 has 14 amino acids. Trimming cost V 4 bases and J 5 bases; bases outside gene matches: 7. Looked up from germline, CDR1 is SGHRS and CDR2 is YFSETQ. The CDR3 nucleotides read TGCGCCAGCAGCCTGGACAGGGTCTCGGAGACCCAGTACTTC. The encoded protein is CASSLDRVSETQYF.

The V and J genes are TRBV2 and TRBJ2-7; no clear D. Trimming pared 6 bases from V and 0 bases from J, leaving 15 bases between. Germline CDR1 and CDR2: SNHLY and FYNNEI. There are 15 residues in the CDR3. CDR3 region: CASSVDFPSSYEQYF. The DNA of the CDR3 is TGTGCCAGCAGCGTGGATTTCCCGAGCTCCTACGAGCAGTACTTC. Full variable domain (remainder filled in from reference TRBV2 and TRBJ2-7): EPEVTQTPSHQVTQMGQEVILRCVPISNHLYFYWYRQILGQKVEFLVSFYNNEISEKSEIFDDQFSVERPDGSNFTLKIRSTKLEDSAMYFCASSVDFPSSYEQYFGPGTRLTVT.

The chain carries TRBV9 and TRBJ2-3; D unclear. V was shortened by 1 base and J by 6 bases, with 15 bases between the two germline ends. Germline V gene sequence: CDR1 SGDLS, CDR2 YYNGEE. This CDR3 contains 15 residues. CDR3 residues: CASSVTGEPRDTQYF. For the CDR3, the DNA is TGTGCCAGCAGCGTAACCGGTGAGCCGAGGGATACGCAGTATTTT. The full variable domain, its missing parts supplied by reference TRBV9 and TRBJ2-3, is DSGVTQTPKHLITATGQRVTLRCSPRSGDLSVYWYQQSLDQGLQFLIQYYNGEERAKGNILERFSAQQFPDLHSELNLSSLELGDSALYFCASSVTGEPRDTQYFGPGTRLTVL.

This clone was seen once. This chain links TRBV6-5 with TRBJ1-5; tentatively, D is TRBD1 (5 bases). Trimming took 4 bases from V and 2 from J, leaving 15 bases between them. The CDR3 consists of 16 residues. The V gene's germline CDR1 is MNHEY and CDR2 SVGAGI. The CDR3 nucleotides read TGTGCCAGCAGTTCGCAAGGGGAATTTGGCAATCAGCCCCAGCATTTT. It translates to CASSSQGEFGNQPQHF.

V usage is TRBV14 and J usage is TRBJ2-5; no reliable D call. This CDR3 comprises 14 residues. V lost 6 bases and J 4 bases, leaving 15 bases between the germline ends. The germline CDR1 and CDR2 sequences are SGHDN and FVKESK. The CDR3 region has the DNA TGTGCCAGCAGTAGCAGTTCTACCCTAGAGACCCAGTACTTC. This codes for CASSSSSTLETQYF.